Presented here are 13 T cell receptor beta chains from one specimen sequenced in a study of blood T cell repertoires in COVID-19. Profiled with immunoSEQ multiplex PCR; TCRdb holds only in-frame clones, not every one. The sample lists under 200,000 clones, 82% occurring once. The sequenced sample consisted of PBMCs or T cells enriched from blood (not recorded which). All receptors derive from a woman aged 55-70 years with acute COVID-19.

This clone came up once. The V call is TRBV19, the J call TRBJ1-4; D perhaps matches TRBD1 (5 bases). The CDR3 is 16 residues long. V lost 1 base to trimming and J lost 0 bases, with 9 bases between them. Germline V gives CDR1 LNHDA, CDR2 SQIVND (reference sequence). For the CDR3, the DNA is TGTGCCAGTAGTATAGGGGGGACTGCAACTAATGAAAAACTGTTTTTT. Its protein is CASSIGGTATNEKLFF. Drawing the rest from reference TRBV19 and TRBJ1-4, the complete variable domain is DGGITQSPKYLFRKEGQNVTLSCEQNLNHDAMYWYRQDPGQGLRLIYYSQIVNDFQKGDIAEGYSVSREKKESFPLTVTSAQKNPTAFYLCASSIGGTATNEKLFFGSGTQLSVL.

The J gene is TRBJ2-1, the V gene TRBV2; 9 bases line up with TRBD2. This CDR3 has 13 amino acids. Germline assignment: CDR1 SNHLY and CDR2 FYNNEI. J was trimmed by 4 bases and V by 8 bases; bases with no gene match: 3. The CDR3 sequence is CASRLAEYNEQFF. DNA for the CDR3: TGTGCCAGCCGACTAGCGGAGTACAATGAGCAGTTCTTC.

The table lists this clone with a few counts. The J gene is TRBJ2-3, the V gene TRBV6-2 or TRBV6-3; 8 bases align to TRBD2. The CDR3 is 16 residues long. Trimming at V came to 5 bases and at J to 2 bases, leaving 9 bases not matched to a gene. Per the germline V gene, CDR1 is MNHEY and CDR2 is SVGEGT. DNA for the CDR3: TGTGCCAGCAGTCCACCCCGGGGGGGTTTCACAGATACGCAGTATTTT. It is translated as CASSPPRGGFTDTQYF.

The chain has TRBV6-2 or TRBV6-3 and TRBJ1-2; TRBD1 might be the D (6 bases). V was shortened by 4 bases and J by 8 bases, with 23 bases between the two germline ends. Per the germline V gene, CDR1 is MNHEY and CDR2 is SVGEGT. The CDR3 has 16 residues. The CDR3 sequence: CASSSPEWDTPRGYTF. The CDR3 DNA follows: TGTGCCAGCAGTTCCCCCGAGTGGGACACCCCTCGCGGCTACACCTTC.

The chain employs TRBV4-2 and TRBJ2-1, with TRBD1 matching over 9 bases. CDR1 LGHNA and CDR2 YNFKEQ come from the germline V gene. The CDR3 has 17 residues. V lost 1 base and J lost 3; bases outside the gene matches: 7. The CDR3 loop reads CASSQADRGSDYNEQFF. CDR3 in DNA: TGTGCCAGCAGCCAAGCCGACAGGGGGAGCGACTACAATGAGCAGTTCTTC.

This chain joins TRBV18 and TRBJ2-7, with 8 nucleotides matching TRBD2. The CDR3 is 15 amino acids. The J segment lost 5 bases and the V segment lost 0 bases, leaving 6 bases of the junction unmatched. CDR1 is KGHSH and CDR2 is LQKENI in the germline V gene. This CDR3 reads CASSPPSGGPNEQYF. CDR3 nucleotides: TGTGCCAGCTCACCACCGTCGGGAGGGCCTAACGAGCAGTACTTC.

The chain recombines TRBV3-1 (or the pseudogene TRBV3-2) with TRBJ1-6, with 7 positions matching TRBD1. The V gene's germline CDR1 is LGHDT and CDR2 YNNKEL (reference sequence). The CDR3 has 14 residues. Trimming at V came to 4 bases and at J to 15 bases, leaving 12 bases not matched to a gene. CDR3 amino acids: CASSPPGQTVLLHF. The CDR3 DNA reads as TGTGCCAGCAGCCCACCGGGACAGACCGTCCTCCTCCACTTT.

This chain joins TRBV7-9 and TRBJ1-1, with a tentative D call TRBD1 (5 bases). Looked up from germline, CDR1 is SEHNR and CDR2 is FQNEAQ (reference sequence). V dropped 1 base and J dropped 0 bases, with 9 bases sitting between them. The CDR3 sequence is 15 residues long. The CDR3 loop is CASSLDRLLNTEAFF. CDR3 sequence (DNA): TGTGCCAGCAGCTTAGACAGGTTGCTGAACACTGAAGCTTTCTTT.

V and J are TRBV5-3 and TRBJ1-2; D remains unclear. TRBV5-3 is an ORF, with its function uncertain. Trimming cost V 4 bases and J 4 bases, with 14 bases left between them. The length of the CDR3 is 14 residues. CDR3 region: CARSPKPRLYGYTF. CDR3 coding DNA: TGTGCCAGAAGCCCTAAACCCAGGCTCTATGGCTACACCTTC.

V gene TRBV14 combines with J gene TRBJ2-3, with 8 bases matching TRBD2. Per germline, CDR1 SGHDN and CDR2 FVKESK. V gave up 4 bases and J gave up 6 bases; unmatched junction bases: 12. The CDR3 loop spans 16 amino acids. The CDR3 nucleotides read TGTGCCAGCAGCCCCCGAGCCAGCGGGAGTAGGGATACGCAGTATTTT. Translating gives CASSPRASGSRDTQYF.

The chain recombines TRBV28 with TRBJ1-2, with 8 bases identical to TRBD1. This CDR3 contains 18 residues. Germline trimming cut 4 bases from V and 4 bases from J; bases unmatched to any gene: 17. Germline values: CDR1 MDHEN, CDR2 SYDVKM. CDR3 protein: CASSSSGGTLRLRYGYTF. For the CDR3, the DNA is TGTGCCAGCAGTTCGTCAGGGGGCACCCTCCGCCTCCGCTATGGCTACACCTTC.

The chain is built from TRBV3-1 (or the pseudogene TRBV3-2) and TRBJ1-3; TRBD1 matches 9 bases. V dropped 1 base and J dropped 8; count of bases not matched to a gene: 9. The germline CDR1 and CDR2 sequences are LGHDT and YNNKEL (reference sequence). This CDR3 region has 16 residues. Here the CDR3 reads CASSQATTGGKDTIYF. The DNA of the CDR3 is TGTGCCAGCAGCCAAGCCACGACAGGGGGAAAGGACACCATATATTTT.

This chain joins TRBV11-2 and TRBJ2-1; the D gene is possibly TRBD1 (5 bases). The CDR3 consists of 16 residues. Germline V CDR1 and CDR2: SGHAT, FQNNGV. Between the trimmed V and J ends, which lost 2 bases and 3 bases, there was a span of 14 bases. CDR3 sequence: CASSLRTRTIYNEQFF. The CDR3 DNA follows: TGTGCCAGCAGCTTAAGGACCAGGACAATCTACAATGAGCAGTTCTTC.